A single sample gave rise to the 9 T cell receptor beta chains below, sequenced in a study of OX40 agonist ivuxolimab in advanced cancers. Repertoires were generated with immunoSEQ multiplex PCR, while TCRdb's copy carries only in-frame clones and drops some. The repertoire consists of approximately 57,000 clones, with roughly 88% occurring once and the leading ten covering roughly 3.7%. The specimen comprised CD4+ or CD8+ T cells sorted from blood, sampled in a trial of the OX40 agonist ivuxolimab. Source of these receptors: an adult with an advanced solid tumor such as melanoma, head and neck, liver or kidney cancer.

The V and J genes are TRBV13 and TRBJ1-3; D is unclear. The CDR3 is 16 amino acids. Trimming pared 5 bases from V and 0 bases from J, leaving 14 bases between. CDR1 PRHDT and CDR2 FYEKMQ come from the germline V gene (reference sequence). The DNA of the CDR3 is TGTGCCAGCAGCAGCGGGTCAGGCCACTCTGGAAACACCATATATTTT. Residues: CASSSGSGHSGNTIYF.

This chain connects TRBV10-1 to TRBJ2-5, with 7 bases fitting TRBD1. Germline V gives CDR1 WNHNN, CDR2 SYGVQD (reference sequence). The ends lost 6 bases at V and 4 bases at J; junction bases unmatched: 5. The CDR3 runs 13 residues. CDR3 bases: TGCGCCAGCAGCCGACAGGGCTCAGAGACCCAGTACTTC. Its protein is CASSRQGSETQYF.

The chain carries TRBV10-2 and TRBJ2-7, with D hard to call. V lost 10 bases and J 4 bases, leaving 17 bases between the germline ends. This CDR3 spans 13 amino acids. The germline V gene has CDR1 WSHSY and CDR2 SAAADI. The CDR3 reads CATNDPVAYEQYF. CDR3 DNA sequence: TGCGCCACCAACGACCCCGTTGCGTACGAGCAGTACTTC.

This chain connects TRBV5-1 to TRBJ1-5; no clear D. Looked up from germline, CDR1 is SGHRS and CDR2 is YFSETQ. This CDR3 is built from 15 residues. V lost 0 bases to trimming and J lost 3 bases, with 10 bases between them. The CDR3 DNA sequence: TGCGCCAGCAGCTTGGGAGGAGGTTTCAATCAGCCCCAGCATTTT. Protein product: CASSLGGGFNQPQHF.

The J gene is TRBJ1-1, the V gene TRBV2, with D maybe TRBD1 (6 bases). The CDR3 totals 13 residues. The V gene lost 6 bases and the J gene lost 1 base, with 9 bases spanning the gap. Germline-derived CDR1 and CDR2 are SNHLY and FYNNEI. In DNA form, the CDR3 reads TGTGCCAGCAGCCGGGACACGAACACTGAAGCTTTCTTT. Its translation is CASSRDTNTEAFF.

This chain uses TRBV28 with TRBJ2-7; TRBD1 is a possible D gene (5 bases). The germline V gene has CDR1 MDHEN and CDR2 SYDVKM. The length of the CDR3 is 14 residues. The germline V and J ends were trimmed by 4 bases and 2 bases, with 12 bases remaining between them. The CDR3 DNA reads as TGTGCCAGCAGTTCCCCAGGGTTAACCTACGAGCAGTACTTC. Residues: CASSSPGLTYEQYF.

V and J are TRBV18 and TRBJ1-2; TRBD1 might be the D (5 bases). CDR1 KGHSH and CDR2 LQKENI come from the germline V gene. This CDR3 is 18 amino acids long. V was trimmed by 4 bases and J by 0 bases, leaving 21 bases between them. CDR3 protein: CASSQRDGSHSTNYGYTF. CDR3 DNA sequence: TGTGCCAGCTCACAACGGGACGGCTCACACTCTACTAACTATGGCTACACCTTC. Using reference TRBV18 and TRBJ1-2 for the parts outside the CDR3, the full variable domain is NAGVMQNPRHLVRRRGQEARLRCSPMKGHSHVYWYRQLPEEGLKFMVYLQKENIIDESGMPKERFSAEFPKEGPSILRIQQVVRGDSAAYFCASSQRDGSHSTNYGYTFGSGTRLTVV.

The J gene is TRBJ2-7, the V gene TRBV30; 8 nucleotides match TRBD1. The V gene end was trimmed by 3 bases and the J gene end by 3 bases; junction bases not matched to a gene: 7. This CDR3 contains 14 residues. Per the germline V gene, CDR1 is GTSNPN and CDR2 is SVGIG (reference sequence). The CDR3 reads CAWSPGQVVYEQYF. DNA for the CDR3: TGTGCCTGGAGCCCGGGACAGGTGGTCTACGAGCAGTACTTC.

Details on this clone: At one end the junction does not follow the germline gene, possibly because of a read error. The V call is TRBV7-7, the J call TRBJ2-5, with D possibly matching TRBD2 (6 bases). Germline V gene lookup returns CDR1 SSHAT and CDR2 FNYEAQ (reference sequence). The CDR3 length is 15 residues. The CDR3 here is CASSLAAGHQETQYF. The CDR3 DNA reads TGTGCTAGCAGCTTAGCGGCGGGCCATCAAGAGACCCAGTACTTC. The full variable domain, its missing parts supplied by reference TRBV7-7 and TRBJ2-5, is GAGVSQSPRYKVTKRGQDVTLRCDPISSHATLYWYQQALGQGPEFLTYFNYEAQPDKSGLPSDRFSAERPEGSISTLTIQRTEQRDSAMYRCASSLAAGHQETQYFGPGTRLLVL.